This T cell receptor (beta chain) emerged from a study of blood T cell repertoires in COVID-19 (dated by TCRdb to the early 2020s). The study in broad terms: Collaborator samples came from the United States, Italy and Spain and covered acute and convalescent phases of COVID-19. A de-identified subject ID, COVID-19 status, age in years and sex were almost always included in the sample metadata. The repertoires were released in a freely available public database intended as a resource for research on the immune response to SARS-CoV-2. Samples came from the ongoing ImmuneRACE study (first 160 participants) plus 1,254 subjects from 6 global collaborators. Deeply sampled blood TCRbeta repertoires from subjects exposed to, actively infected with, or recovered from COVID-19 were included in the dataset. HLA class I and class II types, where available, came from metadata supplied by the sample provider rather than from assay-based typing. The prospective study material was composed of cDNA or gDNA derived from T cells, B-cell-depleted T cells, or PBMCs. Beyond this particular receptor, the publication reports: The quantity of clinical and demographic metadata differed by source and by participant and was supplied without curation.

One collaborating source in Seattle enrolled patients during active infection and followed them longitudinally through the course of disease. Each collaborating institution followed its own protocols to collect whole blood in K2EDTA tubes. Collaborator samples were shipped for TCRbeta analysis as frozen whole blood, isolated PBMCs, or DNA extracted from either sample type. TCRbeta CDR3 regions were amplified from genomic DNA by means of the immunoSEQ Assay, a bias-controlled multiplex PCR. On the study's bioinformatics: Nucleated cell counts per sample were estimated from amplification of reference gene primers within the assay. To quantify the absolute abundance of each unique TCRbeta CDR3 rearrangement, sequence reads were collapsed and filtered. For each sample, productive Simpson clonality was calculated by taking the square root of Simpson's diversity index across productive rearrangements. TCRdb obtained this table from immuneACCESS and retained in-frame rearrangements with V and J assigned. These tables miss some clones; where compared with another copy, unresolved V genes account for less than half of the shortfall, and the remainder is unexplained. V and J calls and clone size are copied from that table; D and trimming were computed from the DNA. A total of under 400,000 clones appear in this sample, approximately 88% of them only once. The ten largest clonotypes hold 1.5% to 2% of the sample.

Of note for this clone: It has no known antigen specificity. It has no much larger one-base neighbor in the sample; base qualities were not kept.

The receptor comes from a young woman with COVID-19, enrolled during active disease. The sequenced material came from peripheral blood.

The CDR3 protein: CASSQGQAGGEKLFF. The base sequence is TGTGCCAGCTCACAAGGACAGGCGGGTGGTGAAAAACTGTTTTTT. The chain links TRBV18 with TRBJ1-4; the central 7 bases match TRBD1. Inclusive of the bounding cysteine and phenylalanine, the CDR3 is 15 residues long. The kept DNA is CDR3 alone, 45 bases in frame from the first base. The germline V end is reduced by 4 bases and the J end by 7 bases; junction bases left unmatched: 9. The germline V gene encodes CDR1 KGHSH and CDR2 LQKENI.